This T cell receptor (beta chain) is from a study of shared clonotypes between healthy human individuals. Details on this clone: Antigen: not known.

CDR3 length equals 13 residues. Germline values: CDR1 SGHTA, CDR2 FQGNSA. Deletions cut 4 bases from V and 4 bases from J, with 10 bases between. Each cell subset's genomic DNA was divided evenly among several immunoSEQ plates. Profiling relied on immunoSEQ multiplex PCR, and the TCRdb table lists in-frame clones only, not all of them. Among fewer than 2.5 million clones listed, approximately 93% were seen once. Regarding the study as a whole: In the sorted subsets, rarefaction showed sequencing was incomplete despite large depth.

The sequenced material came from naive CD4+ T cells from PBMCs. This sample's subset: CD45RA+ positively selected. V is TRBV7-2 and J is TRBJ1-2; TRBD1 might be the D (5 bases). The clonotype was recovered from a man between 18 and 35 years old in good health. Some clones in this sample may be carry-over from other donors' samples. Here the CDR3 DNA reads TGTGCCAGCAGCTCCGGGGGGATCTATGGCTACACCTTC. It specifies CASSSGGIYGYTF. Full variable domain (rest looked up from reference TRBV7-2 and TRBJ1-2): GAGVSQSPSNKVTEKGKDVELRCDPISGHTALYWYRQSLGQGLEFLIYFQGNSAPDKSGLPSDRFSAERTGGSVSTLTIQRTQQEDSAVYLCASSSGGIYGYTFGSGTRLTVV.